The source of this T cell receptor beta chain is a study of blood T cell repertoires in COVID-19. Study details: PBMCs, B-cell-depleted T cells, or T cells provided the cDNA or gDNA that made up the material.

CDR3 size: 13 residues. Germline V gene lookup returns CDR1 SGHDN and CDR2 FVKESK. V was pared by 0 bases and J by 12 bases, with 14 bases between. This clone was recorded a few times. As handled by the study authors: By means of reference gene primer amplification, nucleated cell counts were estimated. Assay used: immunoSEQ multiplex PCR; TCRdb lists only in-frame clones, some missing. The DNA gave D and trimming, while V, J and clone size come from that table. The profile shows tens of thousands of clones, 79% of them singletons. The V gene is TRBV14, the J gene TRBJ1-2, with D perhaps matching TRBD1 (5 bases). Material: peripheral blood. The clonotype was recovered from a man aged 55 to 70 with active or convalescent COVID-19. The CDR3 DNA follows: TGTGCCAGCAGCCAAGATGGTCAGGGTGCGGACACCTTC. It yields the protein CASSQDGQGADTF.